These 27 T cell receptor beta chains originate from one sample sequenced in a study of cytomegalovirus exposure and HLA in healthy donors (TCRdb year 2017). Library creation used the immunoSEQ multiplex PCR assay. For the multiplex PCR, a mixture combining 60 forward primers for TCR Vbeta segments and 13 reverse primers for TCR Jbeta segments was used. TCRdb provides this immuneACCESS table in a form limited to in-frame rearrangements. Some clones are lacking; in checked studies, under half of them reflect an unresolved V gene, and why the rest are absent is not known. The sample's own table lists around 100,000 clones. The biggest ten clones account for approximately 6.8% of the sample. Sample: PBMCs. The source of these receptors is a man between 40 and 49 years old in good health and CMV-seropositive.

The chain employs TRBV7-2 and TRBJ1-4; possibly TRBD1 for D (5 bases). Trimming took 4 bases from V and 5 from J, leaving 14 bases between them. The V gene's germline CDR1 is SGHTA and CDR2 FQGNSA. The CDR3 totals 15 residues. The CDR3 nucleotides read TGTGCCAGCAGCTGGCAGGGCTCCTGGAATGAAAAACTGTTTTTT. Its translation: CASSWQGSWNEKLFF.

V gene TRBV10-3 combines with J gene TRBJ1-2; TRBD1 matches at 7 bases. Germline V CDR1 and CDR2: ENHRY, SYGVKD. The CDR3 extends over 13 amino acids. The junction had 6 bases not matched to a gene; V was cut back by 11 bases and J by 0 bases. The CDR3 spells CAAHRGPNYGYTF. The CDR3 nucleotides are TGTGCCGCCCACAGGGGTCCTAACTATGGCTACACCTTC.

The gene calls are TRBV6-5 and TRBJ2-7; 7 bases line up with TRBD1. The CDR3 runs to 14 residues. V dropped 0 bases and J dropped 4; count of bases not matched to a gene: 3. Germline CDR1 and CDR2: MNHEY and SVGAGI. CDR3 nucleotides: TGTGCCAGCAGTTACTCGACAGGGTTTTACGAGCAGTACTTC. This sequence encodes CASSYSTGFYEQYF.

The chain combines TRBV5-1 with TRBJ2-1, with 10 nucleotides matching TRBD2. Trimming removed 0 bases from V and 6 bases from J; junction bases left unmatched: 6. Germline values: CDR1 SGHRS, CDR2 YFSETQ. This CDR3 has 16 residues. The CDR3 region has the DNA TGCGCCAGCAGCTTGGCCCCTAGCGGGAGCTTCAATGAGCAGTTCTTC. Its protein product is CASSLAPSGSFNEQFF.

The chain combines TRBV9 with TRBJ1-1; weak D call: TRBD1 (5 bases). The germline V gene encodes CDR1 SGDLS and CDR2 YYNGEE. There are 16 residues in the CDR3. The ends were cut back, 3 bases at V and 3 bases at J, with 18 bases in the middle. For the CDR3, the DNA is TGTGCCAGCAGCGGCAACCCCGGACGGGGGGACACTGAAGCTTTCTTT. It specifies CASSGNPGRGDTEAFF.

This sequence joins TRBV9 and TRBJ1-1; no clear D gene. The CDR3 runs to 13 residues. The V end lost 2 bases, the J end lost 2 bases, and 7 bases lay between the germline ends. CDR1 and CDR2 (germline): SGDLS, YYNGEE. CDR3 DNA sequence: TGTGCCAGCAGCGTCCGGGATAACACTGAAGCTTTCTTT. Translating it yields CASSVRDNTEAFF.

The chain links TRBV29-1 to TRBJ1-5, with a possible D match to TRBD1 (6 bases). Per the germline V gene, CDR1 is SQVTM and CDR2 is ANQGSEA. The germline V and J ends were trimmed by 4 bases and 7 bases, with 17 bases remaining between them. The CDR3 has 14 amino acids. As DNA, the CDR3 is TGCAGCGTTGCTGGCAGGGGCTTTGACCAGCCCCAGCATTTT. Translation: CSVAGRGFDQPQHF.

V usage is TRBV4-2 and J usage is TRBJ1-4; no reliable D call. Germline CDR1 LGHNA, CDR2 YNFKEQ. This CDR3 comprises 16 residues. Trimming took off 5 bases at V and 2 bases at J, with 15 bases between the two ends. This CDR3 reads CASSKKVAQTNEKLFF. The DNA for the CDR3 is TGTGCCAGCAGCAAAAAAGTGGCACAGACTAATGAAAAACTGTTTTTT.

J is TRBJ1-4 and V is TRBV2, with no clear D. Deletions cut 4 bases from V and 0 bases from J, with 9 bases between. The CDR3 length is 15 residues. The germline gives CDR1 SNHLY, CDR2 FYNNEI. CDR3 sequence reads: CASSVEAATNEKLFF. In DNA form, the CDR3 reads TGTGCCAGCAGTGTAGAGGCCGCAACTAATGAAAAACTGTTTTTT.

The rearrangement links TRBV29-1 to TRBJ2-7, with TRBD2 matching 9 bases. V dropped 6 bases and J dropped 0; count of bases not matched to a gene: 3. Germline CDR1 reads SQVTM; CDR2 reads ANQGSEA. This CDR3 is built from 13 residues. This CDR3 reads CSVRSGSSYEQYF. The CDR3 bases are TGCAGCGTCCGTAGCGGGAGCTCCTACGAGCAGTACTTC.

About this clone: An end of the junction does not agree with germline; a read error may underlie this. The chain combines TRBV28 with TRBJ2-7, with 7 bases lining up with TRBD2. Germline V CDR1 and CDR2: MDHEN, SYDVKM. The CDR3 sequence is 13 residues long. This CDR3 is CASSGGSAYGQYF. In DNA form, the CDR3 reads TGTGCCAGCAGTGGCGGGAGCGCCTACGGGCAGTACTTC.

V usage is TRBV27 and J usage is TRBJ2-5, with a tentative D call TRBD1 (5 bases). The V gene's germline CDR1 is MNHEY and CDR2 SMNVEV (reference sequence). The CDR3 extends over 14 amino acids. Trimming removed 2 bases from V and 7 bases from J, with 14 bases in between. The DNA of the CDR3 is TGTGCCAGCAGTTTAGTGGCAGGGCCATGGACCCAGTACTTC. It translates to CASSLVAGPWTQYF.

J is TRBJ2-7 and V is TRBV28, with 7 bases aligning to TRBD1. After removal of 6 bases from V and 1 base from J, the junction contained 9 bases not matched to a gene. Germline V CDR1 and CDR2: MDHEN, SYDVKM. This CDR3 is built from 15 residues. The CDR3 sequence: CASSRTGVTSYEQYF. The DNA for the CDR3 is TGTGCCAGCAGCCGCACAGGGGTCACGTCCTACGAGCAGTACTTC.

The V and J genes are TRBV5-6 and TRBJ2-1; 12 nucleotides line up with TRBD2. This CDR3 is built from 17 residues. The ends lost 4 bases at V and 2 bases at J; junction bases unmatched: 7. Germline loops: CDR1 SGHDT, CDR2 YYEEEE. CDR3 coding DNA: TGTGCCAGCAGCATCAGGACTAGCGGGGTAGCCTACAATGAGCAGTTCTTC. Its translation is CASSIRTSGVAYNEQFF. The full variable domain, in which reference TRBV5-6 and TRBJ2-1 provide the parts outside the CDR3, is DAGVTQSPTHLIKTRGQQVTLRCSPKSGHDTVSWYQQALGQGPQFIFQYYEEEERQRGNFPDRFSGHQFPNYSSELNVNALLLGDSALYLCASSIRTSGVAYNEQFFGPGTRLTVL.

J is TRBJ1-5 and V is TRBV14; TRBD1 aligns across 9 bases. CDR3 length: 12 amino acids. The J segment lost 6 bases and the V segment lost 6 bases, leaving 0 bases of the junction unmatched. Germline lookup yields CDR1 SGHDN and CDR2 FVKESK. CDR3 residues: CASRDRGQPQHF. The CDR3 DNA follows: TGTGCCAGCAGGGACAGGGGTCAGCCCCAGCATTTT. Full variable domain (outside the CDR3, taken from reference TRBV14 and TRBJ1-5): EAGVTQFPSHSVIEKGQTVTLRCDPISGHDNLYWYRRVMGKEIKFLLHFVKESKQDESGMPNNRFLAERTGGTYSTLKVQPAELEDSGVYFCASRDRGQPQHFGDGTRLSIL.

V gene TRBV5-1 combines with J gene TRBJ2-5; 8 bases line up with TRBD2. The assigned J gene may be wrong: the sequence end matches TRBJ2-7 better. The CDR3 covers 17 residues. The V gene's germline CDR1 is SGHRS and CDR2 YFSETQ. The chain's CDR3 is CASSSGLAGVGNHEQYF. The CDR3 nucleotides are TGCGCCAGCAGCTCTGGGCTAGCGGGTGTTGGAAACCACGAGCAGTACTTC.

This sequence joins TRBV19 and TRBJ2-1, with 7 bases matching TRBD1. The V and J ends lost 7 bases and 5 bases, in that order; junction bases with no gene match: 5. The CDR3 is 13 amino acids. The germline CDR1 and CDR2 sequences are LNHDA and SQIVND (reference sequence). The CDR3 spells CASTQQGNNEQFF. As DNA, the CDR3 is TGTGCCAGTACCCAACAGGGGAACAATGAGCAGTTCTTC.

As concerns this clone: The germline gene is not matched at one end of the junction; a read error may be the cause. The rearrangement links TRBV2 to TRBJ2-3, with 7 bases that match TRBD1. This CDR3 spans 15 amino acids. CDR1 and CDR2 from the germline V gene are SNHLY and FYNNEI. The CDR3 nucleotides are TGTGCCAGCAGCGAAGACAGGGTTAGCACAGATACGCAGTATTTT. As protein: CASSEDRVSTDTQYF.

The gene calls are TRBV28 and TRBJ1-5, with D maybe TRBD1 (6 bases). Per germline, CDR1 MDHEN and CDR2 SYDVKM. This CDR3 is 15 amino acids long. V was trimmed by 5 bases and J by 6 bases, leaving 17 bases between them. CDR3 DNA: TGTGCCAGCAGTCCCGCCCATGGACAGTTTCAGCCCCAGCATTTT. Encoded protein: CASSPAHGQFQPQHF.

The chain combines TRBV30 with TRBJ1-1; a possible D gene is TRBD1 (5 bases). The germline V gene has CDR1 GTSNPN and CDR2 SVGIG (reference sequence). V shed 2 bases and J shed 8 bases, with 21 bases lying between them. This CDR3 has 15 residues. The CDR3 sequence is CAWSSLGREGTEAFF. The CDR3 DNA follows: TGTGCCTGGAGTTCCCTGGGCAGGGAAGGAACGGAAGCTTTCTTT.

In DNA, the CDR3 is TGTGCCAGCAGCCCCCGGGACAGTAGTAATCAGCCCCAGCATTTT. Its protein product is CASSPRDSSNQPQHF. The rearrangement uses TRBV6-5 and TRBJ1-5; 7 bases are shared with TRBD1. Per the germline V gene, CDR1 is MNHEY and CDR2 is SVGAGI. The V gene end was trimmed by 6 bases and the J gene end by 4 bases; junction bases not matched to a gene: 9. The CDR3 contains 15 residues.

The chain carries TRBV19 and TRBJ1-5; perhaps TRBD1 as D (6 bases). The CDR3 loop spans 15 amino acids. Trimming pared 0 bases from V and 6 bases from J, leaving 12 bases between. CDR1 is LNHDA and CDR2 is SQIVND in the germline V gene (reference sequence). CDR3 sequence: CASSIDQGFGQPQHF. The CDR3 nucleotides read TGTGCCAGTAGTATAGATCAGGGGTTCGGTCAGCCCCAGCATTTT.

The chain employs TRBV28 and TRBJ2-2; TRBD1 is a possible D gene (7 bases). Germline-derived CDR1 and CDR2 are MDHEN and SYDVKM. V lost 6 bases and J 4 bases, leaving 15 bases between the germline ends. This CDR3 is 15 amino acids long. The CDR3 here is CASRLAGGSTGELFF. In DNA, the CDR3 is TGTGCCAGCAGACTGGCAGGGGGGAGCACCGGGGAGCTGTTTTTT.

Concerning this clone itself: At one of its ends the junction is not consistent with the germline gene, which may arise from a read error. V usage is TRBV7-7 and J usage is TRBJ2-7; D may be TRBD1 (7 bases). CDR3 length equals 16 residues. Germline CDR1 SSHAT, CDR2 FNYEAQ (reference sequence). CDR3 in amino acids: CASSFSQGTHSYEQYF. CDR3 sequence (DNA): TGTGCTAGCAGCTTTTCACAGGGGACTCATTCCTACGAGCAGTACTTC.

V gene TRBV2 combines with J gene TRBJ2-2, with 7 bases identical to TRBD2. The CDR3 spans 15 residues. In germline, CDR1 is SNHLY, CDR2 FYNNEI. Losses at the gene ends were 5 bases for V and 5 bases for J; bases not matched to a gene: 8. The CDR3 DNA reads TGTGCCAGCAGTCCCCGGGGGGAGCGGACCGGGGAGCTGTTTTTT. It encodes CASSPRGERTGELFF.

The rearrangement joins TRBV19 to TRBJ2-7; no clear D gene. CDR1 is LNHDA and CDR2 is SQIVND in the germline V gene (reference sequence). The ends were cut back, 2 bases at V and 5 bases at J, with 16 bases in the middle. The CDR3 has 15 amino acids. CDR3 sequence: CASSIRQVLLDEQYF. As DNA, the CDR3 is TGTGCCAGTAGTATACGGCAGGTACTCCTTGACGAGCAGTACTTC.

This chain links TRBV4-1 with TRBJ2-5, with a tentative D call TRBD1 (6 bases). Matching the DNA end better, TRBJ2-7 makes the J call doubtful. CDR3 length: 14 residues. CDR1 and CDR2 (germline): MGHRA, YSYEKL. The CDR3 loop reads CASSYRGQPYEQYF. The CDR3 DNA sequence: TGCGCCAGCAGCTACCGCGGACAGCCATACGAGCAGTACTTC.